This record looks at one T cell receptor beta chain sequence and its context. The sample belongs to a study of blood T cell repertoires in COVID-19. On the study more broadly: Acute and convalescent COVID-19 samples came from the United States, Italy and Spain. PBMCs, B-cell-depleted T cells, or T cells provided the cDNA or gDNA that made up the material.

Germline V gene data show CDR1 as SGHRS and CDR2 as YFSETQ. With 4 bases clipped from V and 0 bases from J, the junction kept 6 bases outside the gene matches. The CDR3 length is 17 residues. Using immunoSEQ multiplex PCR, the repertoire was profiled, and TCRdb retains in-frame clones only, with some absent. Here the sample spans 200,000 to 300,000 clones, about nine tenths being singletons. The chain employs TRBV5-1 and TRBJ1-4, with 10 nucleotides matching TRBD1. The source is a woman aged 40-49 years who had recovered from COVID-19. Sequenced sample: peripheral blood. CDR3 coding DNA: TGCGCCAGCAGCCCCGGGACAGGGGTATCAACTAATGAAAAACTGTTTTTT. It specifies CASSPGTGVSTNEKLFF.